This T cell receptor (beta chain) was captured in a study of T-cell reconstitution after alpha-beta-depleted transplantation in children. Per germline, CDR1 DFQATT and CDR2 SNEGSKA (reference sequence). With V trimmed by 0 bases and J by 5 bases, 7 bases remained unmatched. The CDR3 loop spans 15 amino acids. Unique molecular identifiers were used to barcode this TCRbeta library. TCRdb recomputed calls from the PCR reads with MiXCR, one row per CDR3 protein. This sample has 300,000 or so distinct CDR3 sequences, with about 10% found just once. V gene TRBV20-1 combines with J gene TRBJ2-7, with 10 positions matching TRBD1. Specimen: PBMCs from the stem cell graft donor, collected from the stem cell graft. The source is a human donor who donated a stem cell graft to a child with SCID. DNA of the CDR3: TGCAGTGCTAGAGATGCGGGACAGGGGAGAGACGAGCAGTACTTC. Translated, it gives CSARDAGQGRDEQYF.